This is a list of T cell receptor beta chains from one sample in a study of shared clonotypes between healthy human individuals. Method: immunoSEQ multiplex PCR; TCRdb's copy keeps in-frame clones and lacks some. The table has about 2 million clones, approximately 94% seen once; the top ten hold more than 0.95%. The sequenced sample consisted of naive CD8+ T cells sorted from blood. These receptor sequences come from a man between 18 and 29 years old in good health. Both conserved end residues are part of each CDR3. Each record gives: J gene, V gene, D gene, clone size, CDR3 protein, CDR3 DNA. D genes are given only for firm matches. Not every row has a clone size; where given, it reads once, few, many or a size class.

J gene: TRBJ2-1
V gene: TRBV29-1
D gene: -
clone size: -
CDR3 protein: CSVKAQPYEQFF
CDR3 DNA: TGCAGCGTTAAAGCCCAACCCTATGAGCAGTTCTTC

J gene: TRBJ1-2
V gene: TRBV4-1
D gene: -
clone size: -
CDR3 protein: CASSQAGASDYGYTF
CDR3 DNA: TGCGCCAGCAGCCAAGCGGGGGCTTCGGACTATGGCTACACCTTC

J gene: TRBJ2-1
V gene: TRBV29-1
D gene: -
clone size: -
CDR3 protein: CSVGRASYNEQFF
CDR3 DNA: TGCAGCGTTGGCAGGGCCTCCTACAATGAGCAGTTCTTC

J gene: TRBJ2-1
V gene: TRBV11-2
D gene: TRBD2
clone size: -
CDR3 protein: CASSPGASGTDNEQFF
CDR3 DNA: TGTGCCAGCAGCCCAGGGGCTAGCGGGACTGACAATGAGCAGTTCTTC

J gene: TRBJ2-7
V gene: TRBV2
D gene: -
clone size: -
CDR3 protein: CASSDYEQYF
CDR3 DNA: TGTGCCAGCAGCGATTACGAGCAGTACTTC

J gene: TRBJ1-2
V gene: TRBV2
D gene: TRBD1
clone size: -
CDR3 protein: CASSAGQGFGYTF
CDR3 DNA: TGTGCCAGCAGCGCCGGACAGGGTTTTGGCTACACCTTC

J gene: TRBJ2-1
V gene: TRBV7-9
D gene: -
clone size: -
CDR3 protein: CASSLTQGLDEQFF
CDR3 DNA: TGTGCCAGCAGCTTAACCCAAGGGTTGGATGAGCAGTTCTTC

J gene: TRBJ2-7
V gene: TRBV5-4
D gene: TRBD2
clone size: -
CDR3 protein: CASSQMTSGSGEQYF
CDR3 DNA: TGTGCCAGCAGCCAAATGACTAGCGGGAGCGGCGAGCAGTACTTC

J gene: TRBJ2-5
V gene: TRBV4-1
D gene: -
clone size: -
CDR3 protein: CASSSEPLGPPQETQYF
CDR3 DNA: TGCGCCAGCAGCAGCGAACCATTAGGGCCCCCCCAAGAGACCCAGTACTTC

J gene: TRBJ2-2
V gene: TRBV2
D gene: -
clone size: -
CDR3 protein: CASSYDYTGELFF
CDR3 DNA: TGTGCCAGCAGTTATGACTATACCGGGGAGCTGTTTTTT

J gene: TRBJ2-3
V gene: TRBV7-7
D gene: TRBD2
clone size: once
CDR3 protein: CASSFGTSGSPDTQYF
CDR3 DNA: TGTGCTAGCAGCTTCGGGACTAGCGGGAGTCCAGATACGCAGTATTTT

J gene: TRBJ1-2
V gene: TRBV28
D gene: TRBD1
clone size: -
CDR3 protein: CASSSLLEDRGTGINYGYTF
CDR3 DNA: TGTGCCAGCAGTTCCCTGCTAGAGGACAGGGGCACGGGTATAAACTATGGCTACACCTTC

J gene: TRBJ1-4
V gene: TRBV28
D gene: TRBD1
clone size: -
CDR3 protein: CASSFSGQAVGGLFF
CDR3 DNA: TGTGCCAGCAGTTTCTCAGGACAGGCGGTAGGGGGACTGTTTTTT

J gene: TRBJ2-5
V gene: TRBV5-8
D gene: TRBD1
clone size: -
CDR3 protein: CASSLGQGQETQYF
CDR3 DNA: TGTGCCAGCAGCCTTGGACAGGGCCAAGAGACCCAGTACTTC

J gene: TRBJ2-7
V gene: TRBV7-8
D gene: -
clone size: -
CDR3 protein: CASSSRDGSFEQYF
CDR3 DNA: TGTGCCAGCAGTTCAAGGGACGGCTCCTTCGAGCAGTACTTC

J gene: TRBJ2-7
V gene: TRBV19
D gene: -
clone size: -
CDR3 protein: CASSISQGLEQYF
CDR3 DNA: TGTGCCAGTAGTATATCCCAGGGGCTGGAGCAGTACTTC

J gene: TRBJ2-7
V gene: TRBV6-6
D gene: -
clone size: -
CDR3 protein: CASSYRDSYEQYF
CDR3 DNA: TGTGCCAGCAGTTACAGGGATTCCTACGAGCAGTACTTC

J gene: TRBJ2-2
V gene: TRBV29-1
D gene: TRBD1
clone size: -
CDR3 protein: CSGRQGDTGELFF
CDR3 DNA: TGCAGCGGCCGACAGGGGGACACCGGGGAGCTGTTTTTT

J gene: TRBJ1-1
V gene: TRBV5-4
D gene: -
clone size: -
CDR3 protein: CASSLGEDEAFF
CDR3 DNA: TGTGCCAGCAGCTTGGGGGAGGACGAAGCTTTCTTT

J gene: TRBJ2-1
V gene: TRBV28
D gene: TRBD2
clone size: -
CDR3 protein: CASSLQSGGVNYNEQFF
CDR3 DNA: TGTGCCAGCAGCCTCCAGTCCGGGGGGGTCAACTACAATGAGCAGTTCTTC

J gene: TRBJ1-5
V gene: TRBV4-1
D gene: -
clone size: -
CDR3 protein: CASSQERGHQPQHF
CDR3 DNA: TGCGCCAGCAGCCAAGAACGGGGGCATCAGCCCCAGCATTTT

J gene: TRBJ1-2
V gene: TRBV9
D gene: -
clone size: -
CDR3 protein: CASASRPGGQYTF
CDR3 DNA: TGTGCCAGCGCGTCTCGGCCGGGGGGCCAGTACACCTTC

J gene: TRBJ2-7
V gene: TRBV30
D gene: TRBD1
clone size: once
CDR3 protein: CAWSQGVRDEQYF
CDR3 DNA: TGTGCCTGGAGTCAGGGGGTAAGAGACGAGCAGTACTTC

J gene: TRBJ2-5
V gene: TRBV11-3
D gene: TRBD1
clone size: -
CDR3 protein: CASSGQGAAETQYF
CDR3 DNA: TGTGCCAGCAGCGGACAGGGGGCTGCGGAGACCCAGTACTTC

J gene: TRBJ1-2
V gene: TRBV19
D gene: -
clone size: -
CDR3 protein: CASSTTVNYGYTF
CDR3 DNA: TGTGCCAGTAGTACGACAGTAAACTATGGCTACACCTTC

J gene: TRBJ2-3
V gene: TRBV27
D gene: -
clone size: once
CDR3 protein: CASSLGQGTDTQYF
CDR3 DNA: TGTGCCAGCAGTTTAGGGCAGGGCACAGATACGCAGTATTTT

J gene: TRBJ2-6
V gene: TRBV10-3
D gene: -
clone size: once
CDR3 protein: CAISPRTDLPGANVLTF
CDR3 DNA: TGTGCCATCTCACCCAGGACAGACCTTCCTGGGGCCAACGTCCTGACTTTC

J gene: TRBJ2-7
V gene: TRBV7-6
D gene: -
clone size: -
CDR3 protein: CASSSGGAEQYF
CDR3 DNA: TGTGCCAGCAGCTCCGGTGGGGCCGAGCAGTACTTC

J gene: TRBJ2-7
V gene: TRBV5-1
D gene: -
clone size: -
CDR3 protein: CASSLESSGTSYEQYF
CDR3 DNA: TGCGCCAGCAGCTTGGAGAGCTCAGGAACCTCCTACGAGCAGTACTTC

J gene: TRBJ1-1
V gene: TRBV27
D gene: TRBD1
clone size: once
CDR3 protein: CASSYRGLNMDTEAFF
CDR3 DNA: TGTGCCAGCAGCTACAGGGGGCTAAATATGGACACTGAAGCTTTCTTT

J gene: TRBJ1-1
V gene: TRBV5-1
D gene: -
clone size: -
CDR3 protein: CASTLRGMGVHVDTEAFF
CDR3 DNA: TGCGCCAGCACCCTCCGGGGAATGGGGGTCCATGTGGACACTGAAGCTTTCTTT

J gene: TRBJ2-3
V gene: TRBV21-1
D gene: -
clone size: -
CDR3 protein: CASSKGSPTGPDTQYF
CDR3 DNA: TGTGCCAGCAGCAAAGGGTCCCCAACGGGCCCAGATACGCAGTATTTT

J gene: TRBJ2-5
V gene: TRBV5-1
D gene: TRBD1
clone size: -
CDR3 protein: CASSLERTGDQETQYF
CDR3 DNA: TGCGCCAGCAGCTTGGAGAGGACAGGGGACCAAGAGACCCAGTACTTC

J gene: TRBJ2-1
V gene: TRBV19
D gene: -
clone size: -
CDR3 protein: CASTAKGSYNEQFF
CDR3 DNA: TGTGCCAGTACGGCAAAGGGCTCCTACAATGAGCAGTTCTTC

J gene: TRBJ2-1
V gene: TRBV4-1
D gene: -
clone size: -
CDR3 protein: CASSQEGVGSSYNEQFF
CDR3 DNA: TGCGCCAGCAGCCAAGAAGGCGTAGGGAGCTCCTACAATGAGCAGTTCTTC

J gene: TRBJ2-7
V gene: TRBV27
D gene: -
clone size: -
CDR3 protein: CASSPGGSYEQYF
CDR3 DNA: TGTGCCAGCAGTCCCGGGGGATCCTACGAGCAGTACTTC

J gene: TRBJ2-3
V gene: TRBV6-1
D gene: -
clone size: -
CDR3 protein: CASSDGGEGTDTQYF
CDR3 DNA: TGTGCCAGCAGTGATGGGGGAGAGGGCACAGATACGCAGTATTTT

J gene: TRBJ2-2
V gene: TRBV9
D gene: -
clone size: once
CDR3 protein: CASSVTAGELFF
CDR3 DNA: TGTGCCAGCAGCGTAACCGCCGGGGAGCTGTTTTTT

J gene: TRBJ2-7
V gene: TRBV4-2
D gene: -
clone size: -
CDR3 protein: CASSPPSGPGEQYF
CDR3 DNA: TGTGCCAGCAGCCCACCTAGTGGGCCGGGTGAGCAGTACTTC

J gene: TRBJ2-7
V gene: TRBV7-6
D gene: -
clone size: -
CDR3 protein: CASSLGRGPSYEQYF
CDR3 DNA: TGTGCCAGCAGCTTAGGGCGGGGTCCCTCCTACGAGCAGTACTTC

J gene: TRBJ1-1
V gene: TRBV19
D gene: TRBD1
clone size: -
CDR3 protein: CASSNGPQGALNTEAFF
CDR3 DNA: TGTGCCAGTAGTAACGGCCCACAGGGGGCACTTAACACTGAAGCTTTCTTT

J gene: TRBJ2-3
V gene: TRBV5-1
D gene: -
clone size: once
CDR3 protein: CASSLGPQEAQYF
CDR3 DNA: TGCGCCAGCAGCTTGGGGCCCCAAGAGGCGCAGTATTTT

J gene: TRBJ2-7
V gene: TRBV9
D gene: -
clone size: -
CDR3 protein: CASSVGSGVSYEQYF
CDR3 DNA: TGTGCCAGCAGCGTAGGGTCGGGAGTATCCTACGAGCAGTACTTC

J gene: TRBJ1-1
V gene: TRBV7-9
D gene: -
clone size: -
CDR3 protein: CASSLPEGVYTEAFF
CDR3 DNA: TGTGCCAGCAGCTTACCGGAGGGGGTGTACACTGAAGCTTTCTTT

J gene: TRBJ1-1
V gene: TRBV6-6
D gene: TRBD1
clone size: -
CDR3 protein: CASRTGGGNTEAFF
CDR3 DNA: TGTGCCAGCAGAACAGGGGGCGGGAACACTGAAGCTTTCTTT

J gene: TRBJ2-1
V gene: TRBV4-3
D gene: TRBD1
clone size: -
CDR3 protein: CASSQDRGQGAYNEQFF
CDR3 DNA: TGCGCCAGCAGCCAAGATCGGGGACAGGGGGCTTACAATGAGCAGTTCTTC

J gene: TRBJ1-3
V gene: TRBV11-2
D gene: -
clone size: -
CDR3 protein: CASSPLRGDTIYF
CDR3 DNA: TGTGCCAGCAGCCCGCTCCGAGGGGACACCATATATTTT

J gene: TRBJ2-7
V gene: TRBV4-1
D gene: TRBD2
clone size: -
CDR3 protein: CASSPLVAGVGAKQYF
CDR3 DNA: TGCGCCAGCAGCCCGTTGGTAGCGGGAGTGGGAGCAAAGCAGTACTTC

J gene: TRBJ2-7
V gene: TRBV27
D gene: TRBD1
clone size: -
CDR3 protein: CASSQTGQGADEQYF
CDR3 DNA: TGTGCCAGCAGTCAAACCGGACAGGGGGCTGACGAGCAGTACTTC

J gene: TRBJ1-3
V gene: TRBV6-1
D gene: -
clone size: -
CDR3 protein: CASSERGDTLSGNTIYF
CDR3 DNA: TGTGCCAGCAGTGAACGGGGGGACACCCTCTCTGGAAACACCATATATTTT

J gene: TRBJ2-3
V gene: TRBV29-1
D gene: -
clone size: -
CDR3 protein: CSVVGVTSTDTQYF
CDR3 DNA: TGCAGCGTTGTGGGTGTGACTAGCACAGATACGCAGTATTTT

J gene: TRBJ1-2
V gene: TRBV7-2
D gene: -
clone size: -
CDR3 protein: CASSLGASPLYGYTF
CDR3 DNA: TGTGCCAGCAGCTTAGGAGCCTCACCCCTCTATGGCTACACCTTC

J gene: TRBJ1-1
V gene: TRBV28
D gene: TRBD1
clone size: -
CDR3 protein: CASGQGGTEAFF
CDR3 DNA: TGTGCCAGCGGGCAGGGGGGAACTGAAGCTTTCTTT

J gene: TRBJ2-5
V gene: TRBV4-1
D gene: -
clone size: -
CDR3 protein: CASSQGGRGNQETQYF
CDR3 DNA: TGCGCCAGCAGCCAGGGCGGACGGGGTAACCAAGAGACCCAGTACTTC

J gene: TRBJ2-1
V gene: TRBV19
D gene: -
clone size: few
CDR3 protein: CASSSGPEEQFF
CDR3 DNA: TGTGCCAGTAGTAGCGGGCCCGAGGAGCAGTTCTTC